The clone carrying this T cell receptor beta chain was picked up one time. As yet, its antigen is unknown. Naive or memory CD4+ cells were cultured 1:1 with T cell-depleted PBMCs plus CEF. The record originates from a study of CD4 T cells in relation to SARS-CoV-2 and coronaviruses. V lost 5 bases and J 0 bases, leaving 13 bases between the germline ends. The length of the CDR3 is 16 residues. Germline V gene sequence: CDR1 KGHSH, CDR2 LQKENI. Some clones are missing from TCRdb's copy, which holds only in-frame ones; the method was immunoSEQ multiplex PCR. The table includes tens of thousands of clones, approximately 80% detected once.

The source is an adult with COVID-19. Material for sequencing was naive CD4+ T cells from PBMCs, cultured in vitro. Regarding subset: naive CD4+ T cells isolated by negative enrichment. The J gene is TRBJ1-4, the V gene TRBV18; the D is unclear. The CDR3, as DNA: TGTGCCAGCTCAGCGAAGGTTCTAGCAACTAATGAAAAACTGTTTTTT. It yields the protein CASSAKVLATNEKLFF.